A single sample gave rise to the 24 T cell receptor beta chains below, sequenced in a study of response to subunit inactivated influenza vaccine. TCRdb ran MiXCR on the RT-PCR reads and lists one entry per CDR3 protein. The sample contains hundreds of thousands of distinct CDR3 sequences, 7.6% of which appear only once. Sequences were derived from PBMCs from blood, sampled less than 30 months after vaccination. The source is a man aged 45 to 75 who received an inactivated influenza vaccine.

This clonotype was detected only a few times. The J gene is TRBJ2-7, the V gene TRBV30; perhaps D is TRBD1 or TRBD2 (5 bases each). The CDR3 contains 12 residues. Trimming stripped 8 bases from V and 1 base from J, with 12 bases between. In germline, CDR1 is GTSNPN, CDR2 SVGIG (reference sequence). This chain's CDR3 is CARDGESYEQYF. CDR3 sequence (DNA): TGTGCCCGGGACGGGGAGTCCTACGAGCAGTACTTC.

This clonotype has more than one count but fewer than ten. The chain uses TRBV28 and TRBJ2-7; no firm D call. V was pared by 4 bases and J by 3 bases, with 19 bases between. Germline CDR1 and CDR2: MDHEN and SYDVKM. The CDR3 contains 16 residues. CDR3 region: CASSSRKTYVFYEQYF. CDR3 nucleotide sequence: TGTGCCAGCAGTTCGCGCAAGACGTACGTTTTCTACGAGCAGTACTTC.

CDR3 nucleotides: TGCAGTGCTAGGTGGGGGGGCACAGATACGCAGTATTTT. Translating gives CSARWGGTDTQYF. The chain couples TRBV20-1 to TRBJ2-3, with D possibly matching TRBD2 (6 bases). V dropped 3 bases and J dropped 1 base, with 8 bases sitting between them. Germline V gene data show CDR1 as DFQATT and CDR2 as SNEGSKA (reference sequence). The CDR3 is 13 residues long.

There are many counts of this clonotype. J is TRBJ2-1 and V is TRBV3-1, with D maybe TRBD1 (5 bases). Trimming cost V 0 bases and J 6 bases, with 9 bases left between them. Germline V lookup: CDR1 LGHDT, CDR2 YNNKEL (reference sequence). The CDR3 is made up of 14 amino acids. The CDR3 nucleotides read TGTGCCAGCAGCCAAGATCCAGGGCCCAATGAGCAGTTCTTC. Its protein product is CASSQDPGPNEQFF.

J is TRBJ2-7 and V is TRBV20-1; 9 bases agree with TRBD2. The trim removed 3 bases at V and 3 bases at J, leaving 9 bases unmatched. Germline lookup yields CDR1 DFQATT and CDR2 SNEGSKA (reference sequence). CDR3 length equals 15 residues. The CDR3 is CSASRPAGGIYEQYF. In DNA, the CDR3 is TGCAGTGCTAGTAGGCCAGCGGGAGGAATCTACGAGCAGTACTTC.

V usage is TRBV6-1 and J usage is TRBJ1-2, with 7 bases identical to TRBD1. CDR3 length: 15 amino acids. CDR1 is MNHNS, CDR2 SASEGT, per germline. With 6 bases clipped from V and 8 bases from J, the junction kept 15 bases outside the gene matches. In DNA form, the CDR3 reads TGTGCCAGCAGGAGATCGGGACAGCCCGAGGGAGGCTACACCTTC. Translating gives CASRRSGQPEGGYTF.

This clonotype was counted only a few times. The chain carries TRBV27 and TRBJ2-5; D tentatively fits TRBD1 or TRBD2 (6 bases each). Germline V gives CDR1 MNHEY, CDR2 SMNVEV (reference sequence). There are 16 residues in the CDR3. V was cut by 6 bases and J by 0 bases, with 17 bases left in between. DNA of the CDR3: TGTGCCAGCAGCCGGTGGGGGGCGCGGAACCAAGAGACCCAGTACTTC. Its translation is CASSRWGARNQETQYF.

The rearrangement joins TRBV4-2 to TRBJ2-1; D is possibly TRBD1 or TRBD2 (5 bases each). The V and J ends lost 1 base and 8 bases respectively, with 18 bases between them. The CDR3 spans 16 residues. Germline CDR1 reads LGHNA; CDR2 reads YNFKEQ. The CDR3 DNA reads as TGTGCCAGCAGCCAAGGTACCGGGACCCCTGGGGATGAGCAGTTCTTC. This codes for CASSQGTGTPGDEQFF.

The chain links TRBV11-1 to TRBJ2-2; 10 positions agree with TRBD2. V was pared by 5 bases and J by 4 bases, with 16 bases of the junction left unmatched. Germline V gives CDR1 SGHAT, CDR2 FQDESV (reference sequence). This CDR3 is 19 amino acids long. The CDR3 bases are TGTGCCAGCAGCGTAACGGTGGCTAGCGGGAGTTCGTTCACCGGGGAGCTGTTTTTT. Translation gives CASSVTVASGSSFTGELFF.

This clonotype was detected a few times. V and J are TRBV5-1 and TRBJ2-2; weak D call: TRBD2 (6 bases). The CDR3 is 16 amino acids. Deletions cut 4 bases from V and 2 bases from J, with 15 bases between. From germline, CDR1 is SGHRS and CDR2 YFSETQ. The CDR3 DNA sequence: TGCGCCAGCAGCCGCGGGGAACAGATAAACACCGGGGAGCTGTTTTTT. Translating gives CASSRGEQINTGELFF.

The table lists this clonotype with many counts. The chain is built from TRBV5-1 and TRBJ2-7; 7 bases match TRBD1. With V trimmed by 0 bases and J by 3 bases, 3 bases remained unmatched. Germline CDR1 SGHRS, CDR2 YFSETQ. The CDR3 loop spans 14 amino acids. CDR3 in DNA: TGCGCCAGCAGCTTGGACAGGGGACGCTACGAGCAGTACTTC. Protein sequence: CASSLDRGRYEQYF.

The table lists this clonotype with many counts. The chain is built from TRBV12-3 or TRBV12-4 and TRBJ1-3; 8 bases align to TRBD1. The CDR3 spans 15 residues. Unmatched junction bases numbered 5, after V lost 7 bases and J lost 0 bases. CDR3 bases: TGTGCCAGCAAACGGACAGGGACCTCTGGAAACACCATATATTTT. As protein: CASKRTGTSGNTIYF.

The chain employs TRBV9 and TRBJ2-7, with 8 positions matching TRBD2. The CDR3 totals 15 residues. With 4 bases clipped from V and 1 base from J, the junction kept 7 bases outside the gene matches. Germline V gene data show CDR1 as SGDLS and CDR2 as YYNGEE. CDR3 amino acids: CASSPEGLASYEQYF. The CDR3 nucleotides are TGTGCCAGCAGCCCAGAAGGACTAGCTTCCTACGAGCAGTACTTC.

The sample holds a few counts of this clonotype. V and J are TRBV20-1 and TRBJ2-7, with D tentatively TRBD1 (5 bases). The V and J ends lost 4 bases and 4 bases respectively, with 11 bases between them. The CDR3 has 12 amino acids. Germline-derived CDR1 and CDR2 are DFQATT and SNEGSKA (reference sequence). The CDR3: CSATNQGYEQYF. The CDR3 bases are TGCAGTGCTACAAATCAGGGATACGAGCAGTACTTC.

This clonotype was seen only a few times. The chain uses TRBV7-3 and TRBJ2-3; 11 bases are a match to TRBD2. The CDR3 sequence is 16 residues long. The V and J ends lost 4 bases and 0 bases, in that order; junction bases with no gene match: 3. CDR1 is SGHTA and CDR2 is FQGTGA in the germline V gene. The CDR3 DNA is TGTGCCAGCAGCTCTAGCGGGAGGCTAAGCACAGATACGCAGTATTTT. Residues: CASSSSGRLSTDTQYF.

This clonotype was seen more than once but under ten times. This chain connects TRBV4-2 to TRBJ2-3; possibly TRBD1 for D (5 bases). Germline-derived CDR1 and CDR2 are LGHNA and YNFKEQ. The CDR3 spans 16 residues. V lost 0 bases, J lost 0 bases, and 10 bases lay in between. The CDR3 DNA reads TGTGCCAGCAGCCAAGATTGGGGCGCTAGCACAGATACGCAGTATTTT. It translates to CASSQDWGASTDTQYF.

In its sample, this clonotype was seen many times. The V call is TRBV5-1, the J call TRBJ1-1; TRBD1 might be the D (6 bases). The germline CDR1 and CDR2 sequences are SGHRS and YFSETQ. Trimming stripped 4 bases from V and 0 bases from J, with 13 bases between. This CDR3 spans 15 amino acids. CDR3 region: CASSREDRLNTEAFF. For the CDR3, the DNA is TGCGCCAGCAGCCGAGAGGACAGATTGAACACTGAAGCTTTCTTT.

This chain joins TRBV5-1 and TRBJ2-7, with a weak D call TRBD2 (5 bases). This CDR3 is 14 amino acids long. V shed 3 bases and J shed 2 bases, with 12 bases lying between them. CDR1 and CDR2 (germline): SGHRS, YFSETQ. CDR3 residues: CASSSSAGTYEQYF. The CDR3 DNA is TGCGCCAGCAGCTCCTCGGCCGGGACCTACGAGCAGTACTTC.

The chain is built from TRBV7-2 and TRBJ2-5, with 9 bases lining up with TRBD2. Germline-derived CDR1 and CDR2 are SGHTA and FQGNSA. The J segment lost 5 bases and the V segment lost 2 bases, leaving 9 bases of the junction unmatched. CDR3 length equals 16 residues. CDR3 nucleotides: TGTGCCAGCAGCTTAAAATTGCGCGGGAGGGTGGAGACCCAGTACTTC. It encodes CASSLKLRGRVETQYF.

This clonotype was observed a handful of times. V and J are TRBV7-6 and TRBJ2-1; TRBD2 is a possible D gene (5 bases). CDR1 and CDR2 from the germline V gene are SGHVS and FNYEAQ. Trimming pared 5 bases from V and 5 bases from J, leaving 16 bases between. The length of the CDR3 is 15 residues. The CDR3 loop is CASSRKTLTNNEQFF. CDR3 in DNA: TGTGCCAGCAGCCGAAAGACGTTGACTAACAATGAGCAGTTCTTC.

This clonotype was counted a few times. The chain employs TRBV6-5 and TRBJ1-2; D is unresolved. CDR1 and CDR2 (germline): MNHEY, SVGAGI. This CDR3 spans 12 amino acids. The V gene lost 6 bases and the J gene lost 7 bases, with 12 bases spanning the gap. CDR3 protein: CASRAGEFGYTF. CDR3 DNA: TGTGCCAGCAGGGCCGGAGAGTTTGGCTACACCTTC.

This clonotype was found a few times. The chain recombines TRBV4-1 with TRBJ1-1; D remains ambiguous. There are 15 residues in the CDR3. CDR1 and CDR2 from the germline V gene are MGHRA and YSYEKL. V was pared by 1 base and J by 6 bases, with 15 bases between. The CDR3 region is CASSQGTWGGPEAFF. The CDR3 DNA reads TGCGCCAGCAGCCAAGGGACCTGGGGAGGGCCTGAAGCTTTCTTT.

This clonotype was detected ten times or more. The rearrangement links TRBV28 to TRBJ1-5; D not resolved. V was cut by 3 bases and J by 7 bases, with 13 bases left in between. The germline CDR1 and CDR2 sequences are MDHEN and SYDVKM. The CDR3 length is 14 residues. In DNA form, the CDR3 reads TGTGCCAGCAGTTTCATCCAGGCCGCGCAGCCCCAGCATTTT. Protein product: CASSFIQAAQPQHF.

The chain recombines TRBV3-1 with TRBJ1-2; D not resolved. This CDR3 has 16 residues. The ends were cut back, 0 bases at V and 4 bases at J, with 15 bases in the middle. Germline V gene sequence: CDR1 LGHDT, CDR2 YNNKEL (reference sequence). The CDR3 DNA reads TGTGCCAGCAGCCAAGATCTCGTGTCAGCGTCCTATGGCTACACCTTC. It yields the protein CASSQDLVSASYGYTF. Filled out from reference TRBV3-1 and TRBJ1-2, the complete variable domain reads DTAVSQTPKYLVTQMGNDKSIKCEQNLGHDTMYWYKQDSKKFLKIMFSYNNKELIINETVPNRFSPKSPDKAHLNLHINSLELGDSAVYFCASSQDLVSASYGYTFGSGTRLTVV.